This T cell receptor (beta chain) was observed in a study of blood T cell repertoires in COVID-19 (dated by TCRdb to the early 2020s). Background on the whole study: Samples covering the acute and convalescent phases of COVID-19 were provided by collaborators in the United States, Italy and Spain. The prospective study material was composed of cDNA or gDNA derived from T cells, B-cell-depleted T cells, or PBMCs. The dataset comprised deeply sampled blood TCRbeta repertoires from subjects exposed to, actively infected with, or recovered from COVID-19. A freely available public database, intended as a resource for researchers studying the immune response to SARS-CoV-2, is where the repertoires were released. The samples were drawn from the first 160 participants of the ongoing ImmuneRACE study and from 950 to 1,500 subjects provided by 6 global collaborators. Sample metadata almost always included a de-identified subject ID, COVID-19 status, age in years and sex. Where HLA class I and class II types were available, the types were taken from metadata supplied by the sample provider, not from assay-based typing. General findings and caveats noted by the study authors: How much clinical and demographic metadata was included differed by source and by participant, and the metadata was provided uncurated.

TCRbeta CDR3 regions were amplified from genomic DNA using the immunoSEQ Assay, a bias-controlled multiplex PCR. In the original analysis: The number of nucleated cells in each sample was estimated from the amplification of reference gene primers within the assay. Sequence reads were collapsed and filtered to measure the absolute abundance of every unique TCRbeta CDR3 rearrangement. For each sample, productive Simpson clonality was calculated by taking the square root of Simpson's diversity index across productive rearrangements. TCRdb holds this immuneACCESS table with in-frame rearrangements only. Some clones are missing; in checked studies, unresolved V genes explain under half, and the rest has no known cause. The V and J calls and clone size are taken from that table; D and trimming were inferred from the DNA. For this sample there are fewer than 250,000 clones; 75% to 85% appear just once. The biggest ten clones account for 4.7% of the sample.

Each collaborating institution followed its own protocols to collect whole blood in K2EDTA tubes. For TCRbeta analysis, collaborator samples were shipped as frozen whole blood, as isolated PBMCs, or as DNA extracted from either sample type. This clone was recorded only once. It lacks a known antigen. No much larger clone is present one base from it, and per-base qualities are unavailable. This sequence was found in a woman between 70 and 85 years old with acute or convalescent COVID-19. The sequenced sample consisted of peripheral blood.

DNA sequence: TGCGCCAGCAGCCAAGGAGGCGGGGCGAGCTCCTACGAGCAGTACTTC. Translated, it reads CASSQGGGASSYEQYF. Recombination connected TRBV4-1 to TRBJ2-7; TRBD2 is perhaps the D gene, given 6 matching bases. The CDR3 holds 16 amino acids from the cysteine to the phenylalanine. Only CDR3 DNA is held: 48 bases, read in frame from base 1. The V and J ends are trimmed by 1 base and 0 bases, leaving 13 bases between them. Sequences MGHRA (CDR1) and YSYEKL (CDR2) are obtained from the germline V gene.